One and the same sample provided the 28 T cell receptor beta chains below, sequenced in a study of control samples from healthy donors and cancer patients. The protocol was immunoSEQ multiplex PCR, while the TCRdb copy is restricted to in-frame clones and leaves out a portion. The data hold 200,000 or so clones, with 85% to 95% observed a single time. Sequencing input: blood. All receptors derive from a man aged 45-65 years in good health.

CDR3 coding DNA: TGTGCCATCAGTGACGGACAGTCCAGCAATCAGCCCCAGCATTTT. Translating gives CAISDGQSSNQPQHF. The chain links TRBV10-3 to TRBJ1-5; D may be TRBD1 (6 bases). In germline, CDR1 is ENHRY, CDR2 SYGVKD. The CDR3 covers 15 residues. V lost 3 bases and J lost 1, with 10 bases in between.

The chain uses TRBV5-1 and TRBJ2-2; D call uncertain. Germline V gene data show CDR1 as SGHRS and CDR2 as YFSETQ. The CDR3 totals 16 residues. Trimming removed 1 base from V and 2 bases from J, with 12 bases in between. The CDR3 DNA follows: TGCGCCAGCAGCTTGTTCGCGGCAACTAACACCGGGGAGCTGTTTTTT. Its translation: CASSLFAATNTGELFF.

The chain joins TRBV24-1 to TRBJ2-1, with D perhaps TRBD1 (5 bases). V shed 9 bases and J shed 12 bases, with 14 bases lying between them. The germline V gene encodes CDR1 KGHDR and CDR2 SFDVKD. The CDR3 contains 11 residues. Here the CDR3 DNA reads TGTGCCACCTCTCCAGGGTTTCGGCAGTTCTTC. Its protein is CATSPGFRQFF.

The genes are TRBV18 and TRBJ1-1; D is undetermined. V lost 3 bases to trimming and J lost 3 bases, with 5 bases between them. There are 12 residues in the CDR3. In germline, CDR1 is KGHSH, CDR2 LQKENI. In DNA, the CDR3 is TGTGCCAGCTCACCTACAGACACTGAAGCTTTCTTT. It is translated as CASSPTDTEAFF.

The CDR3 is CASSFTAATNQPQHF. CDR3 DNA sequence: TGTGCCAGCAGCTTCACGGCGGCTACCAATCAGCCCCAGCATTTT. The chain joins TRBV7-2 to TRBJ1-5; D unresolved. Trimming took off 3 bases at V and 3 bases at J, with 12 bases between the two ends. Per germline, CDR1 SGHTA and CDR2 FQGNSA. The CDR3 runs to 15 residues.

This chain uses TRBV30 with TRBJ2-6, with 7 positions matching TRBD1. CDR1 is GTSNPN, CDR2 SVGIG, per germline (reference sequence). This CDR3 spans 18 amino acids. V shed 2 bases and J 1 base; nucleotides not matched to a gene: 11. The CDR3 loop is CAWSSNRGVGSGANVLTF. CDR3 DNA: TGTGCCTGGAGTTCGAACAGGGGAGTTGGTTCTGGGGCCAACGTCCTGACTTTC.

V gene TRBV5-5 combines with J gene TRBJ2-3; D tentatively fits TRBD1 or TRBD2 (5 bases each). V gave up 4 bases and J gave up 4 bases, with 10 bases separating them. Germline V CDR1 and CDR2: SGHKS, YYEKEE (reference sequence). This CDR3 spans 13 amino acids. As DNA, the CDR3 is TGTGCCAGCAGCCTGTCGGGGCCAGATACGCAGTATTTT. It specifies CASSLSGPDTQYF.

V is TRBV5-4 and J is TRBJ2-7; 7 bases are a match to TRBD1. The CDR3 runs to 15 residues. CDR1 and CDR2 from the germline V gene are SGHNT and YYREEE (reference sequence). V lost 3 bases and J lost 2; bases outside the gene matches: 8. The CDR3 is CASSSKRQGAYEQYF. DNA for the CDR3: TGTGCCAGCAGCTCCAAGCGACAGGGTGCCTACGAGCAGTACTTC.

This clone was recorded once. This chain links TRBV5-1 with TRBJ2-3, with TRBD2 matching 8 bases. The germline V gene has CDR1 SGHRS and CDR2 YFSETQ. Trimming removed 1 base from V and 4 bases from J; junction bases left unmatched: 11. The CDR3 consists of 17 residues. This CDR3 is CASSLSGGSGVADTQYF. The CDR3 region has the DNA TGCGCCAGCAGCTTGTCCGGCGGTAGCGGGGTAGCAGATACGCAGTATTTT.

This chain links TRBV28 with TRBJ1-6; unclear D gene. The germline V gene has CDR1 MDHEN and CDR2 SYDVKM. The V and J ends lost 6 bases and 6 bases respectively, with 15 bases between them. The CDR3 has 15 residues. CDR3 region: CASSNQGMGNSPLHF. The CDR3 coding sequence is TGTGCCAGCAGCAATCAAGGAATGGGTAATTCACCCCTCCACTTT. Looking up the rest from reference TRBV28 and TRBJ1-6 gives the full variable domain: DVKVTQSSRYLVKRTGEKVFLECVQDMDHENMFWYRQDPGLGLRLIYFSYDVKMKEKGDIPEGYSVSREKKERFSLILESASTNQTSMYLCASSNQGMGNSPLHFGNGTRLTVT.

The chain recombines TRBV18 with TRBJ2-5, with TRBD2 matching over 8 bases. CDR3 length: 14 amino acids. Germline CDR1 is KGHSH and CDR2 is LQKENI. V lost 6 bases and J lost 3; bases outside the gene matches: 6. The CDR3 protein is CASSSSGGEETQYF. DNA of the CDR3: TGTGCCAGCTCTTCAAGCGGGGGAGAAGAGACCCAGTACTTC.

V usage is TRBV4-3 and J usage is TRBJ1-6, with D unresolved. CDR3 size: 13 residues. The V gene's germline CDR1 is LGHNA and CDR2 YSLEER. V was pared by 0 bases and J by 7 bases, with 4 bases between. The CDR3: CASSQEVNSPLHF. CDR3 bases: TGCGCCAGCAGCCAAGAGGTGAATTCACCCCTCCACTTT.

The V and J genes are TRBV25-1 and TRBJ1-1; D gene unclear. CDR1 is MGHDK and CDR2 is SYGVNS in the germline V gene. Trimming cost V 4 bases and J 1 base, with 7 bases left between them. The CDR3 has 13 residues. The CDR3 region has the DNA TGTGCCAGCAGTGGTTCCTGGAACACTGAAGCTTTCTTT. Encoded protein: CASSGSWNTEAFF.

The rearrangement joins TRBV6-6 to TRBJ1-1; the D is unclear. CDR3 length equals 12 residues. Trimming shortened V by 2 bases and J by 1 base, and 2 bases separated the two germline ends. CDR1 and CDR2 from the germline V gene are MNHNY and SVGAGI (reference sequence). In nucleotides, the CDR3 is TGTGCCAGCAGTTACCAGAACACTGAAGCTTTCTTT. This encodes CASSYQNTEAFF.

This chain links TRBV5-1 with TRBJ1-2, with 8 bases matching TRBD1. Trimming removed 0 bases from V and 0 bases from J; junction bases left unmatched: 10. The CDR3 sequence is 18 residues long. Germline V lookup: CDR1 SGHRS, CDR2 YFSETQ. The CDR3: CASSLVQGQASTNYGYTF. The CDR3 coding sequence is TGCGCCAGCAGCTTGGTTCAGGGACAGGCGTCAACTAACTATGGCTACACCTTC.

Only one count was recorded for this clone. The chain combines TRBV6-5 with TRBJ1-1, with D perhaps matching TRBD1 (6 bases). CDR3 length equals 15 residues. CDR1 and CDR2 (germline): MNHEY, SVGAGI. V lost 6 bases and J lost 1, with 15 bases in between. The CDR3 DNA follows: TGTGCCAGCAGACAAACAGGGATAGGGAACACTGAAGCTTTCTTT. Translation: CASRQTGIGNTEAFF.

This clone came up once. Here the CDR3 DNA reads TGTGCCAGCAGTTCAGGGCTGGGGGATCAGCCCCAGCATTTT. Its protein product is CASSSGLGDQPQHF. V usage is TRBV6-2 or TRBV6-3 and J usage is TRBJ1-5, with a weak D call TRBD1 (5 bases). The V and J ends lost 4 bases and 5 bases respectively, with 12 bases between them. The CDR3 has 14 amino acids. Germline CDR1 reads MNHEY; CDR2 reads SVGEGT.

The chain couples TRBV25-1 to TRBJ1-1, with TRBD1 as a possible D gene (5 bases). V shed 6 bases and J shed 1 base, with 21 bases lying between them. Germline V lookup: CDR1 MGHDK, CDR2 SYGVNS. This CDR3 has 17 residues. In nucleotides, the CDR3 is TGTGCCAGCAGCGTGGCAGGGAGGACAACAGGGAACACTGAAGCTTTCTTT. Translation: CASSVAGRTTGNTEAFF.

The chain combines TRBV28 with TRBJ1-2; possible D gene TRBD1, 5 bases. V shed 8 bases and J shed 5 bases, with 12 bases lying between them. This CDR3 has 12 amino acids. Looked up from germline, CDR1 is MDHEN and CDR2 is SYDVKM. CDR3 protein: CASLQEPYGYTF. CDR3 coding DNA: TGTGCCAGCTTACAGGAACCTTATGGCTACACCTTC.

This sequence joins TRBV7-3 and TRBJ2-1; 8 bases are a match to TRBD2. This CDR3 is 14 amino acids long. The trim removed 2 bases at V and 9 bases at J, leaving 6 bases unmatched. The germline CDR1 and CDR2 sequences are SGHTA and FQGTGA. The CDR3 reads CASSLAGLEGEQFF. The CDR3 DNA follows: TGTGCCAGCAGCTTAGCGGGACTAGAAGGTGAGCAGTTCTTC.

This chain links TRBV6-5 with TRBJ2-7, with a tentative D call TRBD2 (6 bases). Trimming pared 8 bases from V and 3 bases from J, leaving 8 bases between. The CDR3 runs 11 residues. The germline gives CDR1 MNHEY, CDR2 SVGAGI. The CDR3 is CASSGVYEQYV. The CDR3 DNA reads TGTGCCAGCTCGGGGGTCTACGAGCAGTACGTC.

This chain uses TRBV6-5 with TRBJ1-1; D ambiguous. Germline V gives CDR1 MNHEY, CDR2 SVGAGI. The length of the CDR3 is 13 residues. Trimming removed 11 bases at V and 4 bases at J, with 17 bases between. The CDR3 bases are TGTGCCGGTAGTAGGGAGGACGGCACTGAAGCTTTCTTT. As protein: CAGSREDGTEAFF.

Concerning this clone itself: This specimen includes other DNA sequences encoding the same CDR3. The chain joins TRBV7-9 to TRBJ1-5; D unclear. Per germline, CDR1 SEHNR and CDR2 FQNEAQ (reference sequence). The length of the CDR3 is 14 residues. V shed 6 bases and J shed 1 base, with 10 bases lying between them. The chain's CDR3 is CASSYTESNQPQHF. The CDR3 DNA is TGTGCCAGCAGTTACACAGAGAGCAATCAGCCCCAGCATTTT.

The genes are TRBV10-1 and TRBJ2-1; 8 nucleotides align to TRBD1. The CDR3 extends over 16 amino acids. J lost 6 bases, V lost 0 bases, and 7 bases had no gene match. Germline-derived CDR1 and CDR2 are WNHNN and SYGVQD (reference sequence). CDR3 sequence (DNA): TGCGCCAGCAGTGAGTCTTGGCAGGGGGCCGGCAATGAGCAGTTCTTC. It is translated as CASSESWQGAGNEQFF.

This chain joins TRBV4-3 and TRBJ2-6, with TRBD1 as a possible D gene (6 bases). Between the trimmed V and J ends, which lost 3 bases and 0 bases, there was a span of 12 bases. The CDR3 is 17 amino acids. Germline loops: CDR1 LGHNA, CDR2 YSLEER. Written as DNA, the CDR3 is TGCGCCAGCAGCCAGTGGACAGTTCGCTCTGGGGCCAACGTCCTGACTTTC. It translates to CASSQWTVRSGANVLTF.

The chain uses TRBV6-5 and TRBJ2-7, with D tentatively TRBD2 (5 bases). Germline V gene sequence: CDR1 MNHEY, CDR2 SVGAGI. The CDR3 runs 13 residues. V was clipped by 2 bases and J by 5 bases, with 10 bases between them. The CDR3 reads CASSYRTEDEQYF. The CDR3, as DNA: TGTGCCAGCAGTTACCGGACGGAGGACGAGCAGTACTTC.

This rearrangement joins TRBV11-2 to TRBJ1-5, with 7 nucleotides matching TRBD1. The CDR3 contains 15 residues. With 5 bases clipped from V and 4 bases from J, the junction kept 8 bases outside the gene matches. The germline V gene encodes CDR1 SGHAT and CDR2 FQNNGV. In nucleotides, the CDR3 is TGTGCCAGCAGCAGGGACAGCCAACGGAATCAGCCCCAGCATTTT. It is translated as CASSRDSQRNQPQHF.

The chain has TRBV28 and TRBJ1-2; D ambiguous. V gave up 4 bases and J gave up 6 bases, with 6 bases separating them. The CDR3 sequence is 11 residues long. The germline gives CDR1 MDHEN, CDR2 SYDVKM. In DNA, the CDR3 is TGTGCCAGCAGTTCCGGCAATGGCTACACCTTC. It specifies CASSSGNGYTF.